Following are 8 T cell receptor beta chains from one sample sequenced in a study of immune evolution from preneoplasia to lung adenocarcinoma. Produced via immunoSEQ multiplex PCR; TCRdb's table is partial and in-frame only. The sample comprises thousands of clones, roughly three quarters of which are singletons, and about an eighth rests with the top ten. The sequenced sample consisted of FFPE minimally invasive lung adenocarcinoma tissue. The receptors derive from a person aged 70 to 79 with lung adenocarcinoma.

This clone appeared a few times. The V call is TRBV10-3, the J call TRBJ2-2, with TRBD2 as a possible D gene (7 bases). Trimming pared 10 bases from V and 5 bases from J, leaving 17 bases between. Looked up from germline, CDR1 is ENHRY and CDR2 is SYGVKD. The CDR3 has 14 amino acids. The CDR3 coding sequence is TGTGCCACAGGGGAGGGAGTCGTGACCGGGGAGCTGTTTTTT. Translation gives CATGEGVVTGELFF.

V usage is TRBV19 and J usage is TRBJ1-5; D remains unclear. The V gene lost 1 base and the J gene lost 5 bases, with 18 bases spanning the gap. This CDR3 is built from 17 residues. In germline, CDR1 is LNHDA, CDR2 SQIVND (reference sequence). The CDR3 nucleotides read TGTGCCAGTAGTATAGGGATCAGAAGAGGAAGGGATCAGCCCCAGCATTTT. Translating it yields CASSIGIRRGRDQPQHF.

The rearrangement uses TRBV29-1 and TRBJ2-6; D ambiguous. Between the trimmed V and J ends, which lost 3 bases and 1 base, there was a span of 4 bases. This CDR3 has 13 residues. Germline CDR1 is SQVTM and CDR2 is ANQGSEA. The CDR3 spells CSVDLSGANVLTF. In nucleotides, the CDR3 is TGCAGCGTTGACCTTTCTGGGGCCAACGTCCTGACTTTC.

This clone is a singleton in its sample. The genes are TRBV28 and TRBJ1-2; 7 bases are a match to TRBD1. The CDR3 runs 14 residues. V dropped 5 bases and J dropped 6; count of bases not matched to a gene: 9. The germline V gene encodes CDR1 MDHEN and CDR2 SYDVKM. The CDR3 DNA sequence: TGTGCCAGCAGTGCCCCCGGGACAGCTCATGGCTACACCTTC. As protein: CASSAPGTAHGYTF.

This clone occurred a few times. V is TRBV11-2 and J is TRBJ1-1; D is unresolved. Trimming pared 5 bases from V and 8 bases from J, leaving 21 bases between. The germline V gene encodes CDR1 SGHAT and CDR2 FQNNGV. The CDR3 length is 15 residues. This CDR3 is CASSSGPPLGPEAFF. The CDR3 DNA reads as TGTGCCAGCAGCAGCGGTCCCCCATTGGGCCCCGAAGCTTTCTTT.

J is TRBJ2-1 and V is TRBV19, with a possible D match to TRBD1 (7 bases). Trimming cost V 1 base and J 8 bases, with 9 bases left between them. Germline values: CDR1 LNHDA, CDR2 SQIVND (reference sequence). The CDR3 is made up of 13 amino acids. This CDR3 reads CASSIGRGDEQFF. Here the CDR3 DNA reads TGTGCCAGTAGTATAGGCAGGGGGGATGAGCAGTTCTTC.

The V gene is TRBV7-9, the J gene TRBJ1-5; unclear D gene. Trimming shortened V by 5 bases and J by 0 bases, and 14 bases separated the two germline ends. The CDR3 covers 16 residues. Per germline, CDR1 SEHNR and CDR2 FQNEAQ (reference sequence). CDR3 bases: TGTGCCAGCAGCGCTCCCGGTTCCGGTAGCAATCAGCCCCAGCATTTT. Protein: CASSAPGSGSNQPQHF.

CDR3 loop: CASSLISENTEAFF. The CDR3 DNA sequence: TGTGCCAGCAGTTTAATATCCGAGAACACTGAAGCTTTCTTT. The chain combines TRBV28 with TRBJ1-1; D call uncertain. Germline lookup yields CDR1 MDHEN and CDR2 SYDVKM. The CDR3 totals 14 residues. V was clipped by 2 bases and J by 1 base, with 8 bases between them.